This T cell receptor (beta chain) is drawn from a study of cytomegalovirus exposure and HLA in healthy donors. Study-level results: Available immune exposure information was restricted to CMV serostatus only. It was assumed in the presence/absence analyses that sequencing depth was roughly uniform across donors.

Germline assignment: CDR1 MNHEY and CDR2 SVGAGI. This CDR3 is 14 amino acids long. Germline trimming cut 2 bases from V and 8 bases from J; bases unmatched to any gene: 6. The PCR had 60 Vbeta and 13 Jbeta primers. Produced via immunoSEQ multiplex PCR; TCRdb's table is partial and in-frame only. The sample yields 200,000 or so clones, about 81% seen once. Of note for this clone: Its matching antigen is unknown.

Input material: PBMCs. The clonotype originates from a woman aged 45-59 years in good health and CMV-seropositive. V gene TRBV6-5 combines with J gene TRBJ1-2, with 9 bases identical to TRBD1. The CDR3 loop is CASSYGDRDGGYTF. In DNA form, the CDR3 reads TGTGCCAGCAGTTACGGGGACAGGGACGGCGGCTACACCTTC.